The next 12 T cell receptor beta chains were all read from a single sample in a study of blood T cell repertoires in COVID-19. The repertoire was sequenced with immunoSEQ multiplex PCR; TCRdb's copy has only in-frame clones and lacks some. The sample yields about 36,000 clones, approximately 86% seen once. Sequenced sample: peripheral blood. The receptors shown here come from a human donor in a cohort sampled during active COVID-19.

The rearrangement joins TRBV19 to TRBJ2-1, with D perhaps TRBD1 (6 bases). The V gene's germline CDR1 is LNHDA and CDR2 SQIVND (reference sequence). The CDR3 contains 14 residues. V dropped 7 bases and J dropped 8 bases, with 18 bases sitting between them. CDR3 residues: CASNYRAASDEQFF. The CDR3 nucleotides read TGTGCCAGTAACTACAGGGCGGCGTCCGATGAGCAGTTCTTC.

The CDR3 protein is CASSETRPTDTQYF. For the CDR3, the DNA is TGTGCCAGCAGTGAAACTAGACCCACAGATACGCAGTATTTT. The genes are TRBV2 and TRBJ2-3; D perhaps matches TRBD2 (5 bases). Germline V gene data show CDR1 as SNHLY and CDR2 as FYNNEI. V was cut by 2 bases and J by 2 bases, with 8 bases left in between. The CDR3 is made up of 14 amino acids.

V usage is TRBV7-9 and J usage is TRBJ1-2; 11 bases are shared with TRBD1. This CDR3 comprises 15 residues. Germline lookup yields CDR1 SEHNR and CDR2 FQNEAQ (reference sequence). The V gene end was trimmed by 6 bases and the J gene end by 4 bases; junction bases not matched to a gene: 7. The CDR3 protein is CASSLGQGAFYGYTF. CDR3 DNA sequence: TGTGCCAGCAGTCTCGGACAGGGGGCTTTCTATGGCTACACCTTC.

The chain recombines TRBV25-1 with TRBJ1-3; weak D call: TRBD1 (6 bases). Germline V CDR1 and CDR2: MGHDK, SYGVNS. There are 14 residues in the CDR3. Trimming removed 4 bases from V and 3 bases from J, with 10 bases in between. The CDR3 here is CASSVGGSGNTIYF. The CDR3, as DNA: TGTGCCAGCAGTGTTGGGGGCAGTGGAAACACCATATATTTT.

The chain has TRBV5-1 and TRBJ2-5; 9 positions match TRBD2. This CDR3 region has 14 residues. V dropped 4 bases and J dropped 10; count of bases not matched to a gene: 11. The germline V gene has CDR1 SGHRS and CDR2 YFSETQ. The CDR3 here is CASSPSSGVQHQYF. DNA for the CDR3: TGCGCCAGCAGCCCATCTAGCGGGGTTCAGCACCAGTACTTC.

Only a few counts were recorded for this clone. V and J are TRBV4-3 and TRBJ2-7; weak D call: TRBD2 (6 bases). CDR1 is LGHNA, CDR2 YSLEER, per germline. V was trimmed by 0 bases and J by 7 bases, leaving 22 bases between them. This CDR3 has 17 amino acids. Here the CDR3 DNA reads TGCGCCAGCAGCCAAGATCTCGTAGGGACTGATGCCTGTGAGCAGTACTTC. It translates to CASSQDLVGTDACEQYF.

The V call is TRBV27, the J call TRBJ1-6; tentatively, D is TRBD1 (6 bases). Trimming stripped 6 bases from V and 4 bases from J, with 22 bases between. Per the germline V gene, CDR1 is MNHEY and CDR2 is SMNVEV (reference sequence). The CDR3 contains 18 residues. DNA of the CDR3: TGTGCCAGCAGCCACCGGACAGTAAAGATGAGTTATAATTCACCCCTCCACTTT. Protein product: CASSHRTVKMSYNSPLHF.

This clone was seen a single time. The chain recombines TRBV7-3 with TRBJ2-3; D is possibly TRBD2 (6 bases). This CDR3 has 13 residues. Germline loops: CDR1 SGHTA, CDR2 FQGTGA. With 4 bases removed from V and 2 bases from J, the gap between germline ends came to 7 bases. CDR3 in amino acids: CASSWDFTDTQYF. CDR3 in DNA: TGTGCCAGCAGCTGGGACTTCACAGATACGCAGTATTTT.

The rearrangement joins TRBV7-6 to TRBJ2-2; 7 nucleotides line up with TRBD1. Trimming removed 5 bases from V and 0 bases from J; junction bases left unmatched: 3. The CDR3 sequence is 15 residues long. CDR1 is SGHVS and CDR2 is FNYEAQ in the germline V gene. The DNA of the CDR3 is TGTGCCAGCAGCCGGGACAGAACGAACACCGGGGAGCTGTTTTTT. Protein: CASSRDRTNTGELFF.

V usage is TRBV7-6 and J usage is TRBJ2-1, with D perhaps matching TRBD1 (5 bases). The CDR3 is 14 amino acids. Trimming left V 1 base short and J 3 bases short, with 7 bases between. The germline gives CDR1 SGHVS, CDR2 FNYEAQ. CDR3 region: CASSLEGNYNEQFF. CDR3 sequence (DNA): TGTGCCAGCAGCTTAGAGGGGAACTACAATGAGCAGTTCTTC.

The chain employs TRBV6-5 and TRBJ1-2; a possible D gene is TRBD1 (5 bases). V dropped 6 bases and J dropped 10 bases, with 18 bases sitting between them. CDR3 length equals 13 residues. From germline, CDR1 is MNHEY and CDR2 SVGAGI. CDR3 sequence reads: CASRTPQGGIYTF. The DNA of the CDR3 is TGTGCCAGCAGGACTCCTCAGGGAGGGATCTACACCTTC.

The chain joins TRBV7-2 to TRBJ1-6; tentatively, D is TRBD1 (5 bases). The CDR3 is 17 amino acids. V lost 0 bases and J 9 bases, leaving 18 bases between the germline ends. CDR1 and CDR2 (germline): SGHTA, FQGNSA. As DNA, the CDR3 is TGTGCCAGCAGCTTAGCCAACCTCCTTGGGGCCGCTTCACCCCTCCACTTT. Protein product: CASSLANLLGAASPLHF.